The 26 T cell receptor beta chains below all came from one sample that was sequenced in a study of cytomegalovirus exposure and HLA in healthy donors listed by TCRdb under 2017. Receptor libraries were prepared by the immunoSEQ multiplex PCR assay. A mixture of 60 forward primers for TCR Vbeta segments and 13 reverse primers for TCR Jbeta segments was used in the multiplex PCR. TCRdb mirrors the immuneACCESS table, restricted to in-frame sequences. Some clones are absent from its copies; in checked studies, under half trace to an unresolved V gene, and the reason for the others is unknown. The table for this sample lists about 160,000 clones; about 86% of them were counted only once. The ten most abundant clones make up approximately 2% of the sample. The sample consisted of PBMCs. These receptors were taken from a woman under 30 in good health and CMV-seronegative.

The chain carries TRBV9 and TRBJ2-1; TRBD2 matches at 8 bases. V trimming: 0 bases; J trimming: 2 bases; junction bases outside the gene matches: 4. The V gene's germline CDR1 is SGDLS and CDR2 YYNGEE. The CDR3 totals 16 residues. The CDR3 sequence is CASSVAGGPTYNEQFF. DNA for the CDR3: TGTGCCAGCAGCGTAGCGGGGGGGCCGACCTACAATGAGCAGTTCTTC. Full variable domain (missing parts from reference TRBV9 and TRBJ2-1): DSGVTQTPKHLITATGQRVTLRCSPRSGDLSVYWYQQSLDQGLQFLIQYYNGEERAKGNILERFSAQQFPDLHSELNLSSLELGDSALYFCASSVAGGPTYNEQFFGPGTRLTVL.

The rearrangement joins TRBV29-1 to TRBJ2-3, with 8 bases lining up with TRBD1. J gave up 4 bases and V 6 bases, and 6 bases lay outside the gene matches. Per germline, CDR1 SQVTM and CDR2 ANQGSEA. The CDR3 length is 13 residues. In nucleotides, the CDR3 is TGCAGCGTCGAGACAGGGGTCCCAGATACGCAGTATTTT. Translation: CSVETGVPDTQYF.

The rearrangement uses TRBV15 and TRBJ2-3, with D perhaps TRBD2 (5 bases). This CDR3 region has 14 residues. V lost 3 bases and J 2 bases, leaving 9 bases between the germline ends. Germline CDR1 is LNHNV and CDR2 is YYDKDF (reference sequence). The chain's CDR3 is CATSSPGNTDTQYF. In DNA, the CDR3 is TGTGCCACCAGCAGCCCCGGGAACACAGATACGCAGTATTTT.

V is TRBV5-1 and J is TRBJ2-7; 9 bases map to TRBD1. Trimming at V came to 0 bases and at J to 1 base, leaving 2 bases not matched to a gene. The CDR3 totals 15 residues. Per germline, CDR1 SGHRS and CDR2 YFSETQ. DNA for the CDR3: TGCGCCAGCAGCTTGGGGGACAGGGAGTCCTACGAGCAGTACTTC. This gives the protein CASSLGDRESYEQYF.

The gene calls are TRBV10-3 and TRBJ2-5; a weak D match, TRBD2 (5 bases). V was shortened by 7 bases and J by 4 bases, with 19 bases between the two germline ends. CDR1 is ENHRY and CDR2 is SYGVKD in the germline V gene. The CDR3 runs 15 residues. The CDR3 reads CAINPGSRTSETQYF. DNA for the CDR3: TGTGCCATCAACCCGGGATCCCGGACCTCAGAGACCCAGTACTTC.

This chain uses TRBV6-5 with TRBJ1-2; no firm D call. The CDR3 is 11 residues long. Germline V gene data show CDR1 as MNHEY and CDR2 as SVGAGI. With 6 bases removed from V and 8 bases from J, the gap between germline ends came to 10 bases. The CDR3, as DNA: TGTGCCAGCAGCAATGGGGAGGGCTACACCTTC. It encodes CASSNGEGYTF.

The chain couples TRBV6-4 to TRBJ1-2; unclear D gene. The length of the CDR3 is 15 residues. The V and J ends lost 0 bases and 4 bases respectively, with 12 bases between them. Germline V lookup: CDR1 MRHNA, CDR2 SNTAGT. CDR3 sequence: CASSDSAGRLYGYTF. CDR3 nucleotides: TGTGCCAGCAGTGACTCGGCAGGAAGGCTCTATGGCTACACCTTC.

V and J are TRBV5-1 and TRBJ1-2, with a tentative D call TRBD1 (5 bases). The CDR3 runs to 14 residues. The germline gives CDR1 SGHRS, CDR2 YFSETQ. Deletions cut 3 bases from V and 2 bases from J, with 11 bases between. The CDR3 is CASSSGDGNYGYTF. CDR3 nucleotides: TGCGCCAGCAGCTCGGGGGACGGCAACTATGGCTACACCTTC.

The chain employs TRBV10-1 and TRBJ2-7, with 7 bases that match TRBD2. The CDR3 spans 16 residues. CDR1 is WNHNN, CDR2 SYGVQD, per germline (reference sequence). After removal of 0 bases from V and 7 bases from J, the junction contained 12 bases not matched to a gene. CDR3 residues: CASSESGAGASSEQYF. The CDR3 nucleotides read TGCGCCAGCAGTGAGTCTGGGGCGGGAGCCTCCTCAGAGCAGTACTTC.

This clone was observed a handful of times. The rearrangement uses TRBV11-2 and TRBJ1-4; D not resolved. The CDR3 totals 13 residues. CDR1 is SGHAT, CDR2 FQNNGV, per germline. Trimming left V 5 bases short and J 7 bases short, with 11 bases between. CDR3 coding DNA: TGTGCCAGCAGCCTTGGACTAGCTGAAAAACTGTTTTTT. Translating it yields CASSLGLAEKLFF. The variable domain in full, completed from reference TRBV11-2 and TRBJ1-4, reads EAGVAQSPRYKIIEKRQSVAFWCNPISGHATLYWYQQILGQGPKLLIQFQNNGVVDDSQLPKDRFSAERLKGVDSTLKIQPAKLEDSAVYLCASSLGLAEKLFFGSGTQLSVL.

The genes are TRBV5-1 and TRBJ1-1; a possible D gene is TRBD1 (6 bases). Trimming pared 9 bases from V and 6 bases from J, leaving 21 bases between. From germline, CDR1 is SGHRS and CDR2 YFSETQ. The CDR3 totals 14 residues. This chain's CDR3 is CATQKREGGSEAFF. The CDR3 DNA sequence: TGCGCCACCCAAAAGAGGGAGGGGGGTTCTGAAGCTTTCTTT.

The chain links TRBV5-8 to TRBJ2-3, with D maybe TRBD2 (5 bases). The CDR3 has 14 residues. Trimming left V 4 bases short and J 4 bases short, with 13 bases between. The germline gives CDR1 SGHTS, CDR2 YDEGEE. In DNA form, the CDR3 reads TGTGCCAGCAGCCGCCCGGGGTCCTCAGATACGCAGTATTTT. This translates into CASSRPGSSDTQYF.

This clone was detected only a few times. V gene TRBV4-1 combines with J gene TRBJ1-1, with TRBD1 identical over 8 bases. This CDR3 region has 14 residues. V dropped 1 base and J dropped 9; count of bases not matched to a gene: 7. Germline V lookup: CDR1 MGHRA, CDR2 YSYEKL. The CDR3 reads CASSQVADRVKAFF. CDR3 sequence (DNA): TGCGCCAGCAGCCAAGTTGCGGACAGGGTTAAAGCTTTCTTT.

The table lists this clone with a few counts. The V call is TRBV19, the J call TRBJ2-4; D may be TRBD1 (6 bases). The V gene lost 8 bases and the J gene lost 6 bases, with 14 bases spanning the gap. The V gene's germline CDR1 is LNHDA and CDR2 SQIVND (reference sequence). The CDR3 spans 13 residues. Here the CDR3 reads CASRTGQGNIQYF. CDR3 nucleotide sequence: TGTGCCAGTCGGACGGGACAAGGAAACATTCAGTACTTC.

The V call is TRBV27, the J call TRBJ2-7; TRBD1 matches at 8 bases. Germline-derived CDR1 and CDR2 are MNHEY and SMNVEV (reference sequence). Losses at the gene ends were 5 bases for V and 2 bases for J; bases not matched to a gene: 5. The CDR3 is made up of 14 amino acids. In DNA form, the CDR3 reads TGTGCCAGCAGTCACCGGACAGGGACCTACGAGCAGTACTTC. It specifies CASSHRTGTYEQYF.

A word on this clone: This specimen includes other DNA sequences encoding the same CDR3. The rearrangement links TRBV2 to TRBJ2-7, with D possibly TRBD2 on 7 matching bases. This CDR3 region has 12 residues. V was trimmed by 8 bases and J by 7 bases, leaving 15 bases between them. Germline V gene lookup returns CDR1 SNHLY and CDR2 FYNNEI. In DNA form, the CDR3 reads TGTGCCAGCCGGGGGGCGGTTTATGAGCAGTACTTC. Translating gives CASRGAVYEQYF.

The chain combines TRBV28 with TRBJ1-2, with D perhaps TRBD1 (5 bases). The germline CDR1 and CDR2 sequences are MDHEN and SYDVKM. The CDR3 loop spans 13 amino acids. V was shortened by 3 bases and J by 6 bases, with 11 bases between the two germline ends. CDR3 amino acids: CASSLGGGNGYTF. CDR3 bases: TGTGCCAGCAGTTTGGGGGGGGGAAATGGCTACACCTTC.

This clone was counted once. The chain uses TRBV2 and TRBJ1-4; 10 bases align to TRBD1. V dropped 4 bases and J dropped 7; count of bases not matched to a gene: 6. The CDR3 covers 15 residues. Per the germline V gene, CDR1 is SNHLY and CDR2 is FYNNEI. The CDR3 loop reads CASSGQGAISEKLFF. The CDR3 nucleotides read TGTGCCAGCAGTGGACAGGGGGCGATTTCTGAAAAACTGTTTTTT. The whole variable domain, filled in from reference TRBV2 and TRBJ1-4, reads EPEVTQTPSHQVTQMGQEVILRCVPISNHLYFYWYRQILGQKVEFLVSFYNNEISEKSEIFDDQFSVERPDGSNFTLKIRSTKLEDSAMYFCASSGQGAISEKLFFGSGTQLSVL.

The rearrangement uses TRBV18 and TRBJ2-7; 9 bases map to TRBD1. This CDR3 comprises 15 residues. The junction had 4 bases not matched to a gene; V was cut back by 3 bases and J by 1 base. Per germline, CDR1 KGHSH and CDR2 LQKENI. CDR3 DNA: TGTGCCAGCTCACCGCAGGACAGGGGATCCTACGAGCAGTACTTC. This gives the protein CASSPQDRGSYEQYF.

The chain is built from TRBV10-1 and TRBJ1-2; TRBD1 matches 8 bases. J was trimmed by 8 bases and V by 6 bases; bases with no gene match: 8. This CDR3 region has 13 residues. CDR1 WNHNN and CDR2 SYGVQD come from the germline V gene (reference sequence). For the CDR3, the DNA is TGCGCCAGCAGCCCTGACAGGGGAGGAGGCTACACCTTC. Translating it yields CASSPDRGGGYTF.

The V call is TRBV27, the J call TRBJ2-1; possible D gene TRBD2, 5 bases. The germline V gene has CDR1 MNHEY and CDR2 SMNVEV (reference sequence). V was trimmed by 5 bases and J by 2 bases, leaving 13 bases between them. The CDR3 has 15 residues. This chain's CDR3 is CASSPSTGTYNEQFF. The CDR3 nucleotides read TGTGCCAGCAGTCCCTCTACCGGGACCTACAATGAGCAGTTCTTC.

The rearrangement uses TRBV9 and TRBJ2-1; tentatively, D is TRBD2 (7 bases). Between the trimmed V and J ends, which lost 4 bases and 6 bases, there was a span of 17 bases. CDR1 is SGDLS and CDR2 is YYNGEE in the germline V gene. The CDR3 covers 15 residues. The CDR3 is CASSPSGGGGNEQFF. CDR3 in DNA: TGTGCCAGCAGCCCTAGCGGAGGGGGGGGCAATGAGCAGTTCTTC. The full variable domain, rest sourced from reference TRBV9 and TRBJ2-1, is DSGVTQTPKHLITATGQRVTLRCSPRSGDLSVYWYQQSLDQGLQFLIQYYNGEERAKGNILERFSAQQFPDLHSELNLSSLELGDSALYFCASSPSGGGGNEQFFGPGTRLTVL.

V is TRBV9 and J is TRBJ2-2, with 7 bases matching TRBD2. V shed 0 bases and J 1 base; nucleotides not matched to a gene: 3. This CDR3 is 16 amino acids long. CDR1 and CDR2 (germline): SGDLS, YYNGEE. The CDR3 here is CASSVGVAGNTGELFF. In DNA, the CDR3 is TGTGCCAGCAGCGTAGGTGTAGCGGGGAACACCGGGGAGCTGTTTTTT.

The V and J genes are TRBV25-1 and TRBJ2-5, with D tentatively TRBD2 (6 bases). Trimming pared 0 bases from V and 2 bases from J, leaving 13 bases between. CDR1 and CDR2 (germline): MGHDK, SYGVNS. This CDR3 comprises 16 residues. The CDR3 protein is CASSEYGGRSQETQYF. Here the CDR3 DNA reads TGTGCCAGCAGTGAATATGGGGGGAGATCTCAAGAGACCCAGTACTTC.

J is TRBJ2-7 and V is TRBV5-1; tentative D call: TRBD1 (6 bases). Germline CDR1 SGHRS, CDR2 YFSETQ. Trimming cost V 2 bases and J 6 bases, with 9 bases left between them. The CDR3 contains 12 residues. The CDR3 bases are TGCGCCAGCAGCTTTTGGGGGCTCGAGCAGTACTTC. Its protein product is CASSFWGLEQYF.

The chain combines TRBV30 with TRBJ2-7, with D possibly matching TRBD2 (6 bases). V was clipped by 3 bases and J by 0 bases, with 15 bases between them. Germline values: CDR1 GTSNPN, CDR2 SVGIG (reference sequence). The CDR3 contains 15 residues. The CDR3 sequence is CAWSGSQASSYEQYF. CDR3 bases: TGTGCCTGGAGCGGGAGTCAAGCAAGCTCCTACGAGCAGTACTTC. The full variable domain, its missing parts supplied by reference TRBV30 and TRBJ2-7, is SQTIHQWPATLVQPVGSPLSLECTVEGTSNPNLYWYRQAAGRGLQLLFYSVGIGQISSEVPQNLSASRPQDRQFILSSKKLLLSDSGFYLCAWSGSQASSYEQYFGPGTRLTVT.